The rows below give T cell receptor beta chains drawn from one sample of a study of blood T cells in healthy people across ages. MiXCR was run by TCRdb on the 5' RACE reads, yielding one entry per CDR3 protein. Of almost 1 million distinct CDR3 sequences in the sample, just over 50% were seen once. The sequenced sample was blood. The receptors originated from a woman aged 55-69 years in good health. CDR3s include the opening cysteine and the closing phenylalanine or tryptophan. The order of the fields is V gene, clone size, D gene, J gene, CDR3 protein, CDR3 DNA. D genes are given only for firm matches. The size entry is marked missing in some rows and otherwise reads once, few, many or a size class.

v_call: TRBV21-1
clone_size: .
d_call: .
j_call: TRBJ2-7
cdr3_aa: CASSKIGTYEQYF
cdr3_nt: TGTGCCAGCAGCAAAATTGGCACCTATGAGCAGTACTTC

v_call: TRBV12-3/TRBV12-4
clone_size: .
d_call: .
j_call: TRBJ2-3
cdr3_aa: CASMVQGTQYF
cdr3_nt: TGTGCCAGCATGGTCCAAGGTACGCAGTATTTT

v_call: TRBV4-3
clone_size: .
d_call: .
j_call: TRBJ2-4
cdr3_aa: CASSHLEGVERYF
cdr3_nt: TGCGCCAGCAGCCACCTCGAGGGAGTCGAGCGGTACTTC

v_call: TRBV12-3/TRBV12-4
clone_size: .
d_call: .
j_call: TRBJ2-7
cdr3_aa: CASRNGGPINNEQYF
cdr3_nt: TGTGCCAGCAGGAACGGGGGACCAATTAACAATGAGCAGTACTTC

v_call: TRBV28
clone_size: .
d_call: .
j_call: TRBJ2-7
cdr3_aa: CASSLSVSKVHSYEQYF
cdr3_nt: TGTGCCAGCAGTTTATCGGTCTCAAAGGTCCACTCCTACGAGCAGTACTTC

v_call: TRBV5-1
clone_size: once
d_call: TRBD2
j_call: TRBJ2-5
cdr3_aa: CASSLNPSGYQETQYF
cdr3_nt: TGCGCCAGCAGCTTGAACCCTAGCGGCTACCAAGAGACCCAGTACTTC

v_call: TRBV20-1
clone_size: .
d_call: .
j_call: TRBJ2-3
cdr3_aa: CSAPQRATDTQYF
cdr3_nt: TGCAGTGCTCCGCAGCGGGCGACAGATACGCAGTATTTT

v_call: TRBV4-2
clone_size: .
d_call: TRBD2
j_call: TRBJ2-7
cdr3_aa: CASSHMGTSGREDEQYF
cdr3_nt: TGTGCCAGCAGCCATATGGGGACTAGCGGGAGAGAGGACGAGCAGTACTTC

v_call: TRBV20-1
clone_size: .
d_call: .
j_call: TRBJ1-2
cdr3_aa: CSATPGQVVYGYTF
cdr3_nt: TGCAGTGCTACGCCGGGGCAGGTGGTCTATGGCTACACCTTC

v_call: TRBV28
clone_size: .
d_call: TRBD1
j_call: TRBJ2-3
cdr3_aa: CASRRQGTTDTQYF
cdr3_nt: TGTGCCAGCAGAAGACAGGGGACGACAGATACGCAGTATTTT

v_call: TRBV20-1
clone_size: .
d_call: TRBD2
j_call: TRBJ2-4
cdr3_aa: CSARERGTSKSIQYF
cdr3_nt: TGCAGTGCTAGAGAGCGGGGGACTAGCAAGAGCATTCAGTACTTC

v_call: TRBV20-1
clone_size: .
d_call: TRBD2
j_call: TRBJ2-7
cdr3_aa: CSADKREAYEQYF
cdr3_nt: TGCAGTGCTGACAAGCGGGAGGCCTACGAGCAGTACTTC

v_call: TRBV5-6
clone_size: .
d_call: .
j_call: TRBJ2-7
cdr3_aa: CASSIGRNEQYF
cdr3_nt: TGTGCCAGCAGCATCGGACGGAATGAGCAGTACTTC

v_call: TRBV7-9
clone_size: .
d_call: TRBD2
j_call: TRBJ2-1
cdr3_aa: CASSFGSGRAGGNEQFF
cdr3_nt: TGTGCCAGCAGCTTTGGTAGCGGGAGGGCTGGAGGAAATGAGCAGTTCTTC

v_call: TRBV27
clone_size: .
d_call: .
j_call: TRBJ1-2
cdr3_aa: CASSPQILYGYTF
cdr3_nt: TGTGCCAGCAGTCCCCAGATACTATATGGCTACACCTTC

v_call: TRBV12-3/TRBV12-4
clone_size: .
d_call: .
j_call: TRBJ1-1
cdr3_aa: CASSLALWENTEAFF
cdr3_nt: TGTGCCAGCAGTTTAGCGCTTTGGGAGAACACTGAAGCTTTCTTT

v_call: TRBV20-1
clone_size: .
d_call: .
j_call: TRBJ1-1
cdr3_aa: CSAARQANTEAFF
cdr3_nt: TGTAGTGCTGCGAGACAAGCGAACACTGAAGCTTTCTTT

v_call: TRBV27
clone_size: .
d_call: .
j_call: TRBJ1-5
cdr3_aa: CASSLSGVDRPQHF
cdr3_nt: TGTGCCAGCAGTTTGTCGGGTGTGGATCGGCCCCAGCATTTT

v_call: TRBV12-3/TRBV12-4
clone_size: few
d_call: .
j_call: TRBJ2-7
cdr3_aa: CASSLSRGAVREQYF
cdr3_nt: TGTGCCAGCAGTTTATCCCGGGGAGCGGTACGGGAGCAGTACTTC

v_call: TRBV4-1
clone_size: .
d_call: TRBD1
j_call: TRBJ2-7
cdr3_aa: CASSQGLQGPLGDEQYF
cdr3_nt: TGCGCCAGCAGCCAAGGACTACAGGGGCCCCTTGGGGACGAGCAGTACTTC

v_call: TRBV28
clone_size: few
d_call: .
j_call: TRBJ2-7
cdr3_aa: CASSFSGDYEQYF
cdr3_nt: TGTGCCAGCAGTTTTTCAGGGGACTACGAGCAGTACTTC

v_call: TRBV24-1
clone_size: .
d_call: .
j_call: TRBJ2-3
cdr3_aa: CATSDAQGIGTDTQYF
cdr3_nt: TGTGCCACCAGTGATGCCCAGGGGATAGGCACAGATACGCAGTATTTT

v_call: TRBV5-6
clone_size: .
d_call: TRBD2
j_call: TRBJ2-1
cdr3_aa: CASSPAGSGIVERRFF
cdr3_nt: TGTGCCAGCAGCCCCGCGGGTAGCGGGATAGTAGAACGGCGGTTCTTC

v_call: TRBV28
clone_size: few
d_call: .
j_call: TRBJ2-1
cdr3_aa: CASSFGIIDNEQFF
cdr3_nt: TGTGCCAGCAGTTTTGGGATAATCGACAATGAGCAGTTCTTC

v_call: TRBV28
clone_size: .
d_call: TRBD1
j_call: TRBJ2-5
cdr3_aa: CASSFIRGWNEQYF
cdr3_nt: TGTGCCAGCAGCTTCATCAGGGGGTGGAATGAGCAGTACTTC

v_call: TRBV5-6
clone_size: few
d_call: .
j_call: TRBJ2-4
cdr3_aa: CASSQQWENIQYF
cdr3_nt: TGTGCCAGCAGCCAACAGTGGGAAAACATTCAGTACTTC

v_call: TRBV29-1
clone_size: .
d_call: .
j_call: TRBJ2-1
cdr3_aa: CSVGVRGTYNEQFF
cdr3_nt: TGCAGCGTTGGGGTCAGGGGAACCTACAATGAGCAGTTCTTC

v_call: TRBV7-2
clone_size: .
d_call: .
j_call: TRBJ2-5
cdr3_aa: CASSLFGGGETQYF
cdr3_nt: TGTGCCAGCAGCTTATTTGGAGGGGGGGAGACCCAGTACTTC

v_call: TRBV4-1
clone_size: .
d_call: .
j_call: TRBJ2-7
cdr3_aa: CASSQDGSFLYEQYF
cdr3_nt: TGCGCCAGCAGCCAAGATGGCAGTTTCCTCTACGAGCAGTACTTC

v_call: TRBV20-1
clone_size: .
d_call: TRBD2
j_call: TRBJ2-3
cdr3_aa: CSARTSEYTDTQYF
cdr3_nt: TGCAGTGCTCGGACTAGCGAATACACAGATACGCAGTATTTT

v_call: TRBV29-1
clone_size: .
d_call: TRBD1
j_call: TRBJ2-7
cdr3_aa: CSVVNGYRGLYEQYF
cdr3_nt: TGCAGCGTCGTTAACGGGTACAGGGGGCTCTACGAGCAGTACTTC

v_call: TRBV4-1
clone_size: once
d_call: .
j_call: TRBJ2-7
cdr3_aa: CASSQEEGREQYF
cdr3_nt: TGCGCCAGCAGTCAAGAAGAGGGGCGAGAGCAGTACTTC

v_call: TRBV5-6
clone_size: .
d_call: TRBD2
j_call: TRBJ2-7
cdr3_aa: CASSPGRLGGSGGDEQYF
cdr3_nt: TGTGCCAGCAGCCCCGGCAGGCTCGGCGGGAGTGGAGGCGACGAGCAGTACTTC